The 20 T cell receptor beta chains presented below share a single source sample, sequenced in a study of breast tumors, draining lymph nodes, adjacent tissues. TCRdb called the multiplex PCR reads again in MiXCR, with one record for every CDR3 protein. The sample gives about 230,000 distinct CDR3 sequences, about 32% of which show up once; approximately 1.4% is in the top ten. The lymph nodes were axillary draining lymph nodes from breast cancer patients. The sequencing input was axillary lymph node tissue. These receptors came from a female donor with breast cancer. Some clones in this sample may be carry-over from other donors' samples.

This clonotype was recorded many times. The J gene is TRBJ2-7, the V gene TRBV6-5, with D perhaps TRBD1 or TRBD2 (7 bases each). V was clipped by 2 bases and J by 3 bases, with 20 bases between them. The germline V gene has CDR1 MNHEY and CDR2 SVGAGI. The CDR3 has 17 amino acids. The CDR3 bases are TGTGCCAGCAGTTACCCAGGGAGGGGGCCCCCCGTCTACGAGCAGTACTTC. It encodes CASSYPGRGPPVYEQYF.

The chain recombines TRBV20-1 with TRBJ1-4; 9 positions agree with TRBD1. This CDR3 region has 14 residues. Germline assignment: CDR1 DFQATT and CDR2 SNEGSKA (reference sequence). Trimming removed 1 base from V and 8 bases from J; junction bases left unmatched: 5. This CDR3 reads CSARGTGEGEKLFF. The CDR3, as DNA: TGCAGTGCTAGAGGGACAGGGGAAGGGGAAAAACTGTTTTTT.

About this clonotype: The germline gene is not matched at one end of the junction; a read error may be the cause. V gene TRBV7-9 combines with J gene TRBJ1-2; D gene uncertain. CDR1 and CDR2 from the germline V gene are SEHNR and FQNEAQ (reference sequence). The CDR3 has 13 amino acids. This CDR3 is CASSEPVNYGHAF. The CDR3 coding sequence is TGTGCCAGCAGTGAGCCGGTCAACTATGGCCACGCCTTC.

This clonotype was seen only a few times. This may stem from a read error, because a much larger clone lies one nucleotide away. The J gene is TRBJ1-4, the V gene TRBV24-1; D gene unclear. Germline V gene data show CDR1 as KGHDR and CDR2 as SFDVKD. The CDR3 consists of 13 residues. This CDR3 is CAARRRENEKLFF. For the CDR3, the DNA is TGTGCCGCCAGAAGAAGGGAGAATGAAAAACTGTTTTTT.

This clonotype was found once. CDR3 amino acids: CASSTWDRGAGEPQHF. The CDR3 DNA sequence: TGTGCCAGCAGCACCTGGGACAGGGGGGCCGGGGAGCCCCAGCATTTT. The J gene is TRBJ1-5, the V gene TRBV7-2; 11 nucleotides line up with TRBD1. CDR1 and CDR2 (germline): SGHTA, FQGNSA. CDR3 size: 16 residues. Trimming at V came to 5 bases and at J to 8 bases, leaving 11 bases not matched to a gene.

This clonotype was recorded many times. V gene TRBV28 combines with J gene TRBJ2-5; 8 bases align to TRBD1. Germline V CDR1 and CDR2: MDHEN, SYDVKM. J gave up 6 bases and V 8 bases, and 11 bases lay outside the gene matches. CDR3 length: 14 residues. CDR3 coding DNA: TGTGCCAGCGTAAAACAGGGGGGCGGAAAGACCCAGTACTTC. Translation: CASVKQGGGKTQYF.

J is TRBJ2-7 and V is TRBV28; tentatively, D is TRBD1 (5 bases). Germline CDR1 and CDR2: MDHEN and SYDVKM. V gave up 1 base and J gave up 3 bases, with 19 bases separating them. The CDR3 covers 17 residues. The CDR3 nucleotides are TGTGCCAGCAGTTTATTATCTACCAGGGCCCTATACTACGAGCAGTACTTC. Its translation is CASSLLSTRALYYEQYF.

The chain recombines TRBV29-1 with TRBJ1-1, with 7 bases identical to TRBD1. V dropped 5 bases and J dropped 0; count of bases not matched to a gene: 6. The CDR3 runs 14 residues. The germline gives CDR1 SQVTM, CDR2 ANQGSEA. This CDR3 is CSVLMTGMNTEAFF. In DNA, the CDR3 is TGCAGCGTTCTAATGACAGGGATGAACACTGAAGCTTTCTTT.

This clonotype was recorded many times. This rearrangement joins TRBV11-3 to TRBJ1-6, with no clear D. The V end was cut by 4 bases, the J end by 10 bases, with 20 bases between. Germline CDR1 reads SGHNT; CDR2 reads YENEEA. The CDR3 runs to 16 residues. The CDR3 DNA follows: TGTGCCAGCAGCTCAACCCGAGTAGGACTCTCCTCACCCCTCCACTTT. It is translated as CASSSTRVGLSSPLHF.

CDR3 bases: TGCAGTGCTAGAGCCCCTGACAGGGAAGCTGGAAACACCATATATTTT. Translated: CSARAPDREAGNTIYF. This chain links TRBV20-1 with TRBJ1-3, with TRBD1 matching 7 bases. The germline CDR1 and CDR2 sequences are DFQATT and SNEGSKA (reference sequence). The CDR3 runs to 16 residues. V lost 1 base, J lost 2 bases, and 8 bases stayed unmatched.

The J gene is TRBJ2-5, the V gene TRBV9; 9 nucleotides match TRBD1. This CDR3 has 17 residues. Trimming cost V 4 bases and J 5 bases; bases outside gene matches: 15. Germline CDR1 reads SGDLS; CDR2 reads YYNGEE. The CDR3 DNA is TGTGCCAGCAGCCCGCACCGAGCCGGGACAGGGTTGGAGACCCAGTACTTC. Translation gives CASSPHRAGTGLETQYF.

Concerning this clonotype itself: Relative to the germline gene, one junction end is altered; a read error may explain this. The gene calls are TRBV20-1 and TRBJ2-3, with D possibly called TRBD1 or TRBD2 (5 bases each). Germline CDR1 and CDR2: DFQATT and SNEGSKA (reference sequence). The CDR3 extends over 12 amino acids. The CDR3 sequence is CSARRGTDTPYF. The CDR3 DNA sequence: TGCAGTGCAAGACGGGGCACAGATACGCCGTATTTT.

The genes are TRBV9 and TRBJ2-5; TRBD1 might be the D (5 bases). CDR1 SGDLS and CDR2 YYNGEE come from the germline V gene. Trimming took 6 bases from V and 4 from J, leaving 13 bases between them. The length of the CDR3 is 13 residues. CDR3 nucleotide sequence: TGTGCCAGCATCACAGGTCACCTAGAGACCCAGTACTTC. Amino acids: CASITGHLETQYF.

This clonotype is classed as medium-sized. The chain is built from TRBV7-9 and TRBJ1-6, with D tentatively TRBD1 (5 bases). The germline CDR1 and CDR2 sequences are SEHNR and FQNEAQ (reference sequence). The CDR3 is made up of 14 amino acids. Trimming took off 1 base at V and 12 bases at J, with 13 bases between the two ends. CDR3 sequence reads: CASSLEQGAGPLHF. CDR3 DNA: TGTGCCAGCAGCTTAGAGCAGGGTGCGGGACCCCTCCACTTT.

Concerning this clonotype itself: No conserved phenylalanine or tryptophan ends this CDR3, so it is likely a read error. No DNA is shown, since the ends of the CDR3 on it are uncertain; the CDR3 is the one TCRdb lists. The J gene is TRBJ2-6, the V gene TRBV10-3; the D call of TRBD1 is as the table states it, not checked on the DNA. The CDR3 has 17 residues if both end residues are counted. CDR1 is ENHRY and CDR2 is SYGVKD in the germline V gene. The CDR3 here is CAISGGGQGSGANVLVL.

This chain connects TRBV20-1 to TRBJ2-5; TRBD2 matches at 8 bases. The V gene's germline CDR1 is DFQATT and CDR2 SNEGSKA (reference sequence). The CDR3 runs to 16 residues. J gave up 4 bases and V 7 bases, and 17 bases lay outside the gene matches. CDR3 residues: CSVSRGRREVGETQYF. Written as DNA, the CDR3 is TGCAGTGTCTCAAGGGGTAGGCGGGAGGTCGGAGAGACCCAGTACTTC.

This clonotype was detected ten times or more. The chain is built from TRBV19 and TRBJ2-1; 12 positions agree with TRBD1. Germline V lookup: CDR1 LNHDA, CDR2 SQIVND (reference sequence). J lost 10 bases, V lost 5 bases, and 6 bases had no gene match. CDR3 size: 14 residues. The CDR3 is CASSPGQGAREQFF. The CDR3 DNA follows: TGTGCCAGTAGTCCGGGACAGGGGGCCCGGGAGCAGTTCTTC.

This clonotype came up many times. The rearrangement links TRBV5-4 to TRBJ2-2; D perhaps matches TRBD2 (6 bases). Germline V gives CDR1 SGHNT, CDR2 YYREEE (reference sequence). The germline V and J ends were trimmed by 6 bases and 2 bases, with 17 bases remaining between them. This CDR3 spans 16 amino acids. The CDR3 DNA follows: TGTGCCAGCACCATCAAGACTAGAGATAACACCGGGGAGCTGTTTTTT. Translating it yields CASTIKTRDNTGELFF.

This clonotype was seen a few times. A single base separates this from a much larger clone, so it may be a read error. The gene calls are TRBV5-6 and TRBJ2-2; D may correspond to TRBD1 or TRBD2 (5 bases each). The V and J ends lost 8 bases and 1 base respectively, with 24 bases between them. This CDR3 is 18 amino acids long. CDR1 and CDR2 (germline): SGHDT, YYEEEE. CDR3: CASSKSLTSGLNTGELFF. The DNA for the CDR3 is TGTGCCAGTTCGAAGTCCCTTACTTCGGGGCTGAACACCGGGGAGCTGTTTTTT.

Of note for this clonotype: It is unclear where the CDR3 begins or ends on the DNA, so no DNA is shown, and the CDR3 is as TCRdb lists it. V usage is TRBV9 and J usage is TRBJ2-1; the tabulated D call, TRBD2, remains unverified against the DNA. 21 amino acids form the CDR3, both terminal residues included. CDR1 and CDR2 (germline): SGDLS, YYNGEE. CDR3 residues: CDSSFYICSASRTVSYNEQFF.